The 25 T cell receptor beta chains below were found in one sample sequenced in a study of blood T cell repertoires in COVID-19. Data came from immunoSEQ multiplex PCR; TCRdb stores just in-frame clones and leaves some out. The data hold 80,000 to 95,000 clones, with around 86% observed a single time. Sequencing input: peripheral blood. The receptors stem from a woman older than 75 with active or convalescent COVID-19.

The chain employs TRBV28 and TRBJ1-6; 8 positions match TRBD1. The CDR3 runs to 18 residues. V dropped 4 bases and J dropped 5; count of bases not matched to a gene: 13. Germline loops: CDR1 MDHEN, CDR2 SYDVKM. DNA for the CDR3: TGTGCCAGCAGTTCGAACAATATCAGGACAGGGAATAATTCACCCCTCCACTTT. Its translation: CASSSNNIRTGNNSPLHF.

This sequence joins TRBV10-3 and TRBJ1-1; a weak D match, TRBD1 (6 bases). CDR3 size: 14 residues. CDR1 and CDR2 from the germline V gene are ENHRY and SYGVKD. Trimming shortened V by 5 bases and J by 5 bases, and 15 bases separated the two germline ends. In DNA form, the CDR3 reads TGTGCCATCAGTCCTAGACAGGAACGTACTGAAGCTTTCTTT. It encodes CAISPRQERTEAFF.

This clone was observed a few times. This chain uses TRBV5-1 with TRBJ2-7, with TRBD1 identical over 8 bases. CDR1 SGHRS and CDR2 YFSETQ come from the germline V gene. V shed 7 bases, J shed 2 bases, and the junction held 5 bases outside the gene matches. The length of the CDR3 is 13 residues. For the CDR3, the DNA is TGCGCCAGCTCGACAGGGGTCACCTACGAGCAGTACTTC. This sequence encodes CASSTGVTYEQYF.

This chain's CDR3 is CASTLGTGYEQYF. The DNA for the CDR3 is TGTGCCAGCACCTTGGGTACAGGCTACGAGCAGTACTTC. The chain combines TRBV12-3 or TRBV12-4 with TRBJ2-7, with D perhaps matching TRBD1 (5 bases). The CDR3 is made up of 13 amino acids. Between the trimmed V and J ends, which lost 7 bases and 3 bases, there was a span of 13 bases.

CDR3 loop: CASSLPLSDTEAFF. CDR3 nucleotide sequence: TGTGCCAGCTCCCTTCCACTATCTGACACTGAAGCTTTCTTT. The V call is TRBV18, the J call TRBJ1-1; D not resolved. Germline CDR1 is KGHSH and CDR2 is LQKENI. V was clipped by 6 bases and J by 3 bases, with 14 bases between them. This CDR3 has 14 residues.

The J gene is TRBJ2-2, the V gene TRBV18, with TRBD2 identical over 10 bases. J was trimmed by 4 bases and V by 6 bases; bases with no gene match: 8. CDR1 and CDR2 (germline): KGHSH, LQKENI. The CDR3 totals 16 residues. CDR3 sequence reads: CASSEGLADLTGELFF. The CDR3 coding sequence is TGTGCCAGCTCGGAAGGACTAGCGGACCTCACCGGGGAGCTGTTTTTT. The full variable domain, its missing parts supplied by reference TRBV18 and TRBJ2-2, is NAGVMQNPRHLVRRRGQEARLRCSPMKGHSHVYWYRQLPEEGLKFMVYLQKENIIDESGMPKERFSAEFPKEGPSILRIQQVVRGDSAAYFCASSEGLADLTGELFFGEGSRLTVL.

This chain joins TRBV3-1 (or the pseudogene TRBV3-2) and TRBJ2-3, with TRBD1 matching 7 bases. CDR3 size: 15 residues. J was trimmed by 2 bases and V by 4 bases; bases with no gene match: 6. Germline CDR1 is LGHDT and CDR2 is YNNKEL (reference sequence). CDR3 sequence (DNA): TGTGCCAGCAGCCTTCGACAGGGTGCCACAGATACGCAGTATTTT. Encoded protein: CASSLRQGATDTQYF.

This chain joins TRBV24-1 and TRBJ2-3; the D gene is possibly TRBD2 (6 bases). Per the germline V gene, CDR1 is KGHDR and CDR2 is SFDVKD. The CDR3 is made up of 17 amino acids. V gave up 2 bases and J gave up 4 bases, with 18 bases separating them. CDR3 nucleotide sequence: TGTGCCACCAGTGATTCAATTAGCGGACTCGTCCCAGATACGCAGTATTTT. Encoded protein: CATSDSISGLVPDTQYF.

The J gene is TRBJ2-3, the V gene TRBV10-3; D remains ambiguous. The CDR3 consists of 17 residues. Per germline, CDR1 ENHRY and CDR2 SYGVKD. Trimming took 2 bases from V and 0 from J, leaving 15 bases between them. The CDR3 here is CAISEPLGATSTDTQYF. The CDR3 region has the DNA TGTGCCATCAGTGAGCCTCTAGGAGCGACTAGCACAGATACGCAGTATTTT.

The V gene is TRBV11-2, the J gene TRBJ1-5; perhaps TRBD1 as D (5 bases). The CDR3 has 15 amino acids. In germline, CDR1 is SGHAT, CDR2 FQNNGV. V dropped 3 bases and J dropped 0 bases, with 9 bases sitting between them. Here the CDR3 reads CASSFQGNSNQPQHF. CDR3 nucleotide sequence: TGTGCCAGCAGCTTCCAGGGAAATAGCAATCAGCCCCAGCATTTT.

The chain employs TRBV2 and TRBJ2-7, with a tentative D call TRBD1 (6 bases). The CDR3 sequence is 14 residues long. V was pared by 6 bases and J by 0 bases, with 12 bases between. CDR1 is SNHLY, CDR2 FYNNEI, per germline. The DNA for the CDR3 is TGTGCCAGCAGAGACACAGGGCTCTCCTACGAGCAGTACTTC. Translated, it gives CASRDTGLSYEQYF.

The table lists this clone with a few counts. The V call is TRBV2, the J call TRBJ1-4, with TRBD1 matching over 7 bases. Unmatched junction bases numbered 4, after V lost 3 bases and J lost 3 bases. The germline V gene has CDR1 SNHLY and CDR2 FYNNEI. This CDR3 contains 15 residues. CDR3 sequence reads: CASSDSGTANEKLFF. For the CDR3, the DNA is TGTGCCAGCAGTGACTCCGGGACAGCTAATGAAAAACTGTTTTTT. The entire variable domain, with the rest obtained from reference TRBV2 and TRBJ1-4, is as follows: EPEVTQTPSHQVTQMGQEVILRCVPISNHLYFYWYRQILGQKVEFLVSFYNNEISEKSEIFDDQFSVERPDGSNFTLKIRSTKLEDSAMYFCASSDSGTANEKLFFGSGTQLSVL.

This chain connects TRBV24-1 to TRBJ2-7, with D perhaps matching TRBD1 (6 bases). Germline CDR1 and CDR2: KGHDR and SFDVKD. Trimming stripped 9 bases from V and 0 bases from J, with 8 bases between. The CDR3 covers 12 residues. The CDR3 sequence: CATADSSYEQYF. The CDR3 region has the DNA TGTGCCACCGCGGACAGCTCCTACGAGCAGTACTTC.

V and J are TRBV19 and TRBJ2-2; D not resolved. Looked up from germline, CDR1 is LNHDA and CDR2 is SQIVND (reference sequence). The CDR3 runs 15 residues. V was clipped by 3 bases and J by 3 bases, with 11 bases between them. Written as DNA, the CDR3 is TGTGCCAGTAGTATGTCCGGGTCCTACACCGGGGAGCTGTTTTTT. It yields the protein CASSMSGSYTGELFF.

Ten or more counts support this clone. This chain joins TRBV4-2 and TRBJ1-4; D not resolved. The CDR3 sequence is 14 residues long. CDR1 and CDR2 from the germline V gene are LGHNA and YNFKEQ. Deletions cut 0 bases from V and 3 bases from J, with 5 bases between. The CDR3 here is CASSQERSNEKLFF. CDR3 sequence (DNA): TGTGCCAGCAGCCAAGAACGGTCTAATGAAAAACTGTTTTTT.

This chain uses TRBV28 with TRBJ2-1; D is possibly TRBD2 (5 bases). CDR3 size: 14 residues. Trimming left V 2 bases short and J 9 bases short, with 14 bases between. CDR1 and CDR2 from the germline V gene are MDHEN and SYDVKM. CDR3: CASSLRGSFSEQFF. The CDR3, as DNA: TGTGCCAGCAGTTTACGTGGGAGCTTTAGTGAGCAGTTCTTC.

The J gene is TRBJ2-3, the V gene TRBV9; D remains unclear. Trimming left V 1 base short and J 0 bases short, with 12 bases between. Germline lookup yields CDR1 SGDLS and CDR2 YYNGEE. This CDR3 contains 16 residues. The CDR3 DNA reads as TGTGCCAGCAGCGTACTTGGCCTTTCTAGCACAGATACGCAGTATTTT. Its protein product is CASSVLGLSSTDTQYF.

The chain has TRBV27 and TRBJ1-3, with 8 bases lining up with TRBD1. Germline V lookup: CDR1 MNHEY, CDR2 SMNVEV (reference sequence). V lost 7 bases to trimming and J lost 0 bases; unmatched junction nucleotides: 14. The CDR3 length is 18 residues. CDR3: CASIQGTGLGSSGNTIYF. CDR3 DNA: TGTGCCAGCATCCAAGGGACAGGTCTAGGTTCCTCTGGAAACACCATATATTTT.

The chain is built from TRBV18 and TRBJ2-1, with 7 bases aligning to TRBD2. The V and J ends lost 4 bases and 8 bases, in that order; junction bases with no gene match: 17. CDR1 is KGHSH and CDR2 is LQKENI in the germline V gene. The CDR3 covers 17 residues. This CDR3 reads CASSLLLRLRGRDEQFF. DNA of the CDR3: TGTGCCAGCTCACTATTGCTTCGGCTCCGGGGGAGGGATGAGCAGTTCTTC.

This chain joins TRBV11-3 and TRBJ2-3; maybe TRBD1 (6 bases). V lost 2 bases and J lost 2, with 8 bases in between. The V gene's germline CDR1 is SGHNT and CDR2 YENEEA. CDR3 length: 14 residues. CDR3 bases: TGTGCCAGCAGCTTACACAGGGACACAGATACGCAGTATTTT. It encodes CASSLHRDTDTQYF.

The V gene is TRBV4-2, the J gene TRBJ2-1, with D hard to call. Trimming took 1 base from V and 5 from J, leaving 12 bases between them. The CDR3 has 15 amino acids. Germline CDR1 reads LGHNA; CDR2 reads YNFKEQ. For the CDR3, the DNA is TGTGCCAGCAGCCAAGGAAGCAACACAGACAATGAGCAGTTCTTC. This sequence encodes CASSQGSNTDNEQFF.

V usage is TRBV4-1 and J usage is TRBJ2-5; 10 bases match TRBD2. This CDR3 comprises 15 residues. The ends lost 5 bases at V and 4 bases at J; junction bases unmatched: 7. Looked up from germline, CDR1 is MGHRA and CDR2 is YSYEKL. The CDR3 nucleotides read TGCGCCAGCAGCATCCTAGCGGGAGTTGCAGAGACCCAGTACTTC. Its protein product is CASSILAGVAETQYF.

This chain joins TRBV5-1 and TRBJ2-1, with 10 nucleotides matching TRBD1. The CDR3 contains 17 residues. Germline V lookup: CDR1 SGHRS, CDR2 YFSETQ. V lost 4 bases, J lost 2 bases, and 9 bases stayed unmatched. CDR3: CASSALWTGGPYNEQFF. The CDR3 bases are TGCGCCAGCAGCGCACTGTGGACAGGGGGTCCCTACAATGAGCAGTTCTTC.

The CDR3 DNA reads as TGTGCCAGCAGCCTCTGGACAGAGCAGTTCTTC. This translates into CASSLWTEQFF. The chain carries TRBV7-9 and TRBJ2-1; D may be TRBD1 (5 bases). The V end was cut by 5 bases, the J end by 10 bases, with 9 bases between. The CDR3 consists of 11 residues. Per germline, CDR1 SEHNR and CDR2 FQNEAQ (reference sequence).

The chain joins TRBV4-3 to TRBJ2-1; 10 bases match TRBD2. Unmatched junction bases numbered 10, after V lost 0 bases and J lost 5 bases. Germline V lookup: CDR1 LGHNA, CDR2 YSLEER. The CDR3 is 18 residues long. The chain's CDR3 is CASSQEFYTSGVNNEQFF. The CDR3 bases are TGCGCCAGCAGCCAAGAATTTTATACTAGCGGGGTAAACAATGAGCAGTTCTTC.